This record concerns one TCR beta chain sequence. Its antigen is unknown. PCR used 60 Vbeta primers and 13 Jbeta primers. TCRdb's table, derived via immunoSEQ multiplex PCR, lists solely in-frame clones and lacks some. The sample includes about 130,000 clones, about 80% seen only once; the top ten take around 6.3%. Between the trimmed V and J ends, which lost 4 bases and 6 bases, there was a span of 9 bases. Germline-derived CDR1 and CDR2 are SGHRS and YFSETQ. This CDR3 has 12 amino acids. This entry is derived from a study of cytomegalovirus exposure and HLA in healthy donors. General observations from the study: HLA-A and HLA-B allele assignments for most subjects were reportedly predicted accurately using TCR beta sequences. Productive rates of about 87% or about 30% were seen for most TCR beta V segments in an earlier analysis.

The chain combines TRBV5-1 with TRBJ2-3, with D perhaps TRBD2 (6 bases). What was sequenced was PBMCs. The receptor was isolated from a man aged 40-49 years in good health and CMV-seropositive. This CDR3 reads CASSRDLDTQYF. The DNA for the CDR3 is TGCGCCAGCAGCCGGGACTTGGATACGCAGTATTTT.